The clone carrying this T cell receptor (beta chain) was picked up a small number of times. Its specificity is not known. This CDR3 has 17 residues. Germline CDR1 LGHDT, CDR2 YNNKEL (reference sequence). V was cut by 1 base and J by 0 bases, with 13 bases left in between. This record comes from a study of response to subunit inactivated influenza vaccine. Study-level findings and limits: Each seasonal flu vaccination may recruit only limited new T cells, authors suggested.

TCRdb redid the calling of the RT-PCR reads with MiXCR, one entry per CDR3 protein. The sample contains roughly 520,000 distinct CDR3 sequences, roughly 25% of which appear only once. The chain joins TRBV3-1 to TRBJ1-3; D is unclear. Sequenced here: CD4+ T cells sorted from PBMCs, sampled approximately 5 days after vaccination. The receptor's source is a man aged 50-60 years who received an inactivated influenza vaccine. In DNA form, the CDR3 reads TGTGCCAGCAGCCAAGTCACCGGGCCATACTCTGGAAACACCATATATTTT. This codes for CASSQVTGPYSGNTIYF.